Listed here is a single T cell receptor beta chain. This CDR3 is 16 amino acids long. The V and J ends lost 6 bases and 9 bases, in that order; junction bases with no gene match: 13. CDR1 is SGHDT, CDR2 YYEEEE, per germline. The sample is drawn from a study of shared T cell receptors in the human thymus. Some clones are missing from TCRdb's copy, which holds only in-frame ones; the method was immunoSEQ multiplex PCR. Of roughly 660,000 clones in the sample, roughly 90% are singletons; the top ten hold around 0.01%. The same data also went into a second study, on human thymus T cells. Per that study: Thymic and blood repertoires seemed to favor certain V and J genes. Highly overlapping thymic repertoires among unrelated individuals were reported in related research.

Sequencing used thymocytes. The sequence derives from a boy younger than two with a congenital heart defect. The genes are TRBV5-6 and TRBJ2-1, with 12 bases identical to TRBD2. The CDR3 DNA sequence: TGTGCCAGCACCCACACAGCGACTAGCGGGAGCCGTGAGCAGTTCTTC. It translates to CASTHTATSGSREQFF. Together with reference TRBV5-6 and TRBJ2-1, the CDR3 gives the full variable domain: DAGVTQSPTHLIKTRGQQVTLRCSPKSGHDTVSWYQQALGQGPQFIFQYYEEEERQRGNFPDRFSGHQFPNYSSELNVNALLLGDSALYLCASTHTATSGSREQFFGPGTRLTVL.